This T cell receptor beta chain was profiled in a study of shared clonotypes between healthy human individuals (dated by TCRdb to about 2020). Turning to the overall study: A few men and two women, aged 18 to 49 years, made up the cohort. Each donor's leukapheresis produced roughly between roughly 0.9 and 9 billion PBMCs. Libraries were prepared and TCR repertoires were sequenced by different laboratories using diverse techniques, in order to increase sequencing depth and limit assay-specific biases. For each donor, CD4 naive and CD4 memory were each run on three plates, CD8 naive on two plates, and CD8 memory on one plate. The study deeply sequenced blood TCR repertoires of about 5 healthy adults to estimate repertoire size and the extent of clonotype sharing between individuals. The research as a whole found: When a few donors were compared, the shared fraction of clonotypes was about 5.4% for naive CD4, roughly 3.4% for naive CD8, 2% to 2.5% for memory CD4, and 0.35% to 0.4% for memory CD8. Because the study included only a small number of donors, the genetic and exposure-history diversity represented was limited. Estimated clonotype richness was generally larger for naive than for memory subsets. Sampling was restricted to blood, and TCR repertoires in tissue are likely to differ from TCR repertoires in blood. Pairwise subsampling led to the expectation that sequencing depth would affect the degree of clonotype sharing among donors. Rarefaction of sorted-subset datasets indicated incomplete sequencing despite the large sequencing depth. Compared with non-shared clonotypes, clonotypes shared by all four sorted-subset donors had higher generation probabilities.

TCR CDR3 regions were amplified from genomic DNA by multiplex PCR using the deep immunoSEQ assay. Extracted genomic DNA from each cell subset was distributed evenly across all wells of several immunoSEQ 96-well plates, and each plate was treated as a replicate. Each replicate PCR for sorted subsets received about 220 ng genomic DNA, equal to around 32,000 T cell genomes. The purified libraries were quantified using a Qubit 3.0 fluorometer, sized with a Bioanalyzer 2100, and then quantified again using the KAPA Library Quantification kit. Every immunoSEQ 96-well plate was sequenced on a separate single-read 150-cycle Illumina NextSeq 550 flow cell. As for the authors' bioinformatics: Because the immunoSEQ output held only junctional sequences and lacked quality scores, the filtering could not match the filtering applied to full-length reads. Sequences were annotated with PyIR, a Python wrapper for IgBLAST v1.9, using IMGT germline references to assign V/J genes and CDR3. Reads with weak V/J assignments (E-value above 1e-6), missing CDR3, stop codons, out-of-frame junctions, or ambiguous translated residues were removed. V3J clonotypes were defined by identical inferred V gene, J gene, and CDR3 amino acid sequence. Percentage overlap between repertoires was calculated by dividing the number of shared unique clonotypes by the size of the smaller repertoire. Three approaches were used to assess repertoire richness: RTK rarefaction, the Chao1 estimator, and Recon v2.1 estimates of unobserved clonotypes. Generation probabilities for all TCRbeta clonotypes obtained by the gDNA method from a handful of donors were computed using OLGA. What TCRdb holds here is the immuneACCESS table cut down to in-frame rearrangements. Part of the clones is not present; checked against another copy, under half of the missing clones reflect an unresolved V gene, and the others are unexplained. V and J calls and clone size are copied from that table; D and trimming were computed from the DNA. A total of roughly 640,000 clones appear in this sample, approximately 79% of them only once. The ten largest make up 1.7% of the sample.

Its CDR3 holds 16 amino acids, cysteine through phenylalanine. Left in the record is the CDR3 DNA by itself, 48 bases read in frame from the first base. From the germline V gene (reference sequence), CDR1 is LNHDA and CDR2 is SQIVND. Here V drops 1 base and J drops 3 bases, and the junction holds 5 bases not matched to any gene. Donors were healthy HIV-negative adults with no recently reported acute infections or vaccinations. All donors were Caucasian adults living in Nashville, Tennessee, USA. CD4+ T cells were enriched through magnetic negative selection, after which naive cells were positively selected on CD45RA and the remaining negative fraction served as the memory subset. Blood was obtained by leukapheresis, after which PBMCs were separated by Ficoll-Histopaque density gradient centrifugation and cryopreserved in liquid nitrogen vapor phase. Analytical flow cytometry was used to check the purity and quantity of each magnetically sorted T cell population. From each sorted fraction, genomic DNA was isolated and quantified by UV absorbance on a Nanodrop 2000c.

Concerning this clone: Its specific antigen is unknown. No qualities accompany the bases; no much larger clone lies one base away.

This TCR derives from a young woman in good health. The sequencing sample was made of memory CD4+ T cells sorted from blood. Per the publication, the cell subset or site label means: CD45RA-negative fraction. This chain is built from TRBV19 and TRBJ1-5; 8 middle bases align to TRBD1. The CDR3 corresponds to CASSIVRTGINQPQHF. The DNA sequence follows: TGTGCCAGTAGTATAGTCCGGACAGGGATCAATCAGCCCCAGCATTTT.